The 32 T cell receptor beta chains below were found in one sample sequenced in a study of blood T cells in healthy people across ages (dated by TCRdb to between 2014 and 2016). Library prep was done by 5' RACE. These reads were obtained on an Illumina HiSeq 2500. A second PCR of about 6 to 12 cycles was performed with a sample-barcoded 5' primer and a J-beta primer mix. TCRdb took the public reads, trimmed them with fastp at Q25, ran MiXCR for clone calling and kept in-frame beta chains. Rows with a matching CDR3 protein are joined into one entry that keeps the most common DNA and genes. Counted in this sample were some 1,000,000 distinct CDR3 sequences; 20% to 25% of them appeared once. The ten largest clones represent 0.65% to 0.75% of the sample. These same records also appear under a second study, on T cells of mothers and their children.

The sequencing sample was made of blood. The receptors were gathered from a girl aged 2 to 10 in good health.

The chain recombines TRBV6-5 with TRBJ2-7; D may correspond to TRBD1 or TRBD2 (5 bases each). Trimming pared 4 bases from V and 6 bases from J, leaving 10 bases between. Looked up from germline, CDR1 is MNHEY and CDR2 is SVGAGI. The CDR3 spans 12 residues. As DNA, the CDR3 is TGTGCCAGCAGTTTTGGGGGAAGCGAGCAGTACTTC. It specifies CASSFGGSEQYF.

The V call is TRBV7-2, the J call TRBJ2-4; D is ambiguous. The length of the CDR3 is 14 residues. V was shortened by 2 bases and J by 5 bases, with 10 bases between the two germline ends. Germline CDR1 SGHTA, CDR2 FQGNSA. CDR3 nucleotides: TGTGCCAGCAGCTTACGTCGGGCAGAAAACATTCAGTACTTC. This translates into CASSLRRAENIQYF.

The rearrangement joins TRBV20-1 to TRBJ2-3; maybe TRBD1 (5 bases). Germline-derived CDR1 and CDR2 are DFQATT and SNEGSKA (reference sequence). The germline V and J ends were trimmed by 6 bases and 2 bases, with 12 bases remaining between them. The CDR3 covers 13 residues. CDR3 region: CSANQDNTDTQYF. The CDR3 nucleotides are TGCAGTGCCAACCAGGACAACACAGATACGCAGTATTTT.

The chain employs TRBV28 and TRBJ2-4; 7 positions match TRBD1. Germline loops: CDR1 MDHEN, CDR2 SYDVKM. With V trimmed by 9 bases and J by 3 bases, 14 bases remained unmatched. This CDR3 spans 16 amino acids. Written as DNA, the CDR3 is TGTGCCAGTAACAATCCATCTGGGACAGACAAAAACATTCAGTACTTC. Translating it yields CASNNPSGTDKNIQYF.

The chain joins TRBV9 to TRBJ2-5; TRBD1 aligns across 9 bases. The J call is doubtful: the DNA matches TRBJ2-1 better. The CDR3 is 17 amino acids. Germline V gives CDR1 SGDLS, CDR2 YYNGEE. CDR3 protein: CASSVVVGRGQGHEQFF. CDR3 sequence (DNA): TGTGCCAGCAGCGTAGTAGTGGGACGGGGACAGGGACATGAGCAGTTCTTC.

At least ten counts were recorded for this clonotype. The CDR3 protein is CASSSSGTAYEQYF. The DNA for the CDR3 is TGTGCCAGCAGTTCTTCCGGGACAGCCTACGAGCAGTACTTC. The rearrangement joins TRBV27 to TRBJ2-7, with 7 positions matching TRBD1. Germline assignment: CDR1 MNHEY and CDR2 SMNVEV (reference sequence). The V gene end was trimmed by 4 bases and the J gene end by 2 bases; junction bases not matched to a gene: 5. The CDR3 runs to 14 residues.

In its sample, this clonotype was seen many times. The chain uses TRBV4-3 and TRBJ2-4, with D unresolved. V lost 2 bases to trimming and J lost 9 bases, with 23 bases between them. CDR3 size: 17 residues. The germline V gene encodes CDR1 LGHNA and CDR2 YSLEER. CDR3 loop: CASSQPTGGSKVFIQYF. Here the CDR3 DNA reads TGCGCCAGCAGCCAACCGACTGGTGGTAGCAAGGTCTTCATTCAGTACTTC.

This clonotype was seen only a few times. This sequence joins TRBV12-3 or TRBV12-4 and TRBJ1-6; TRBD1 is a possible D gene (5 bases). V gave up 6 bases and J gave up 7 bases, with 19 bases separating them. This CDR3 has 16 amino acids. The CDR3 loop reads CASRRGGLRENSPLHF. DNA of the CDR3: TGTGCCAGCAGGCGGGGGGGACTCAGGGAGAATTCACCCCTCCACTTT.

A few counts support this clonotype. The chain carries TRBV4-3 and TRBJ2-2; a possible D gene is TRBD1 (5 bases). V was pared by 0 bases and J by 6 bases, with 8 bases between. From germline, CDR1 is LGHNA and CDR2 YSLEER. CDR3 length: 14 amino acids. CDR3 sequence (DNA): TGCGCCAGCAGCCAAGATCCAGGGTCCGGGGAGCTGTTTTTT. The encoded protein is CASSQDPGSGELFF.

The rearrangement uses TRBV7-2 and TRBJ1-2; no clear D. The V end lost 3 bases, the J end lost 5 bases, and 10 bases lay between the germline ends. Germline values: CDR1 SGHTA, CDR2 FQGNSA. The CDR3 is made up of 13 amino acids. The CDR3: CASSFHDSYGYTF. The CDR3 nucleotides read TGTGCCAGCAGCTTTCACGACTCTTATGGCTACACCTTC. Looking up the rest from reference TRBV7-2 and TRBJ1-2 gives the full variable domain: GAGVSQSPSNKVTEKGKDVELRCDPISGHTALYWYRQSLGQGLEFLIYFQGNSAPDKSGLPSDRFSAERTGGSVSTLTIQRTQQEDSAVYLCASSFHDSYGYTFGSGTRLTVV.

The CDR3 protein is CASSQDPGLASNNEQFF. The DNA for the CDR3 is TGTGCCAGCAGCCAAGACCCGGGACTAGCGTCAAACAATGAGCAGTTCTTC. The chain recombines TRBV4-2 with TRBJ2-1; 10 bases are shared with TRBD2. V shed 0 bases, J shed 5 bases, and the junction held 7 bases outside the gene matches. CDR3 length: 17 residues. Germline V gene lookup returns CDR1 LGHNA and CDR2 YNFKEQ.

The rearrangement uses TRBV9 and TRBJ1-1, with D unresolved. V lost 3 bases and J 7 bases, leaving 10 bases between the germline ends. Looked up from germline, CDR1 is SGDLS and CDR2 is YYNGEE. The CDR3 contains 12 residues. CDR3 in DNA: TGTGCCAGCAGCGCAGGTGTCAGTGAAGCTTTCTTT. It encodes CASSAGVSEAFF.

The chain recombines TRBV4-1 with TRBJ2-7, with 7 bases identical to TRBD1. Germline loops: CDR1 MGHRA, CDR2 YSYEKL. V lost 5 bases, J lost 0 bases, and 4 bases stayed unmatched. The CDR3 has 14 amino acids. CDR3 bases: TGCGCCAGCAGCTCATGGACAGGCTCCTACGAGCAGTACTTC. The encoded protein is CASSSWTGSYEQYF.

This clonotype appeared a few times. The chain carries TRBV10-2 and TRBJ2-6; TRBD1 might be the D (6 bases). Trimming stripped 4 bases from V and 4 bases from J, with 14 bases between. This CDR3 contains 16 residues. Germline V gene sequence: CDR1 WSHSY, CDR2 SAAADI. The CDR3 here is CASSVGWTAGANVLTF. DNA of the CDR3: TGCGCCAGCAGTGTGGGCTGGACAGCCGGGGCCAACGTCCTGACTTTC.

The V gene is TRBV7-9, the J gene TRBJ1-2; 7 positions match TRBD1. Losses at the gene ends were 10 bases for V and 6 bases for J; bases not matched to a gene: 23. The CDR3 sequence is 17 residues long. The germline CDR1 and CDR2 sequences are SEHNR and FQNEAQ (reference sequence). The CDR3 spells CAIPLRTETGRKDGYTF. The CDR3 DNA sequence: TGTGCCATCCCCCTACGAACCGAGACAGGGAGAAAAGATGGCTACACCTTC.

Ten or more counts support this clonotype. The rearrangement joins TRBV14 to TRBJ1-1; D uncertain. V shed 2 bases and J shed 1 base, with 5 bases lying between them. The CDR3 has 13 amino acids. Germline V gives CDR1 SGHDN, CDR2 FVKESK. The CDR3 DNA reads TGTGCCAGCAGCCAATCAGGGAACACTGAAGCTTTCTTT. Protein: CASSQSGNTEAFF.

V gene TRBV20-1 combines with J gene TRBJ2-7; 8 bases agree with TRBD2. V trimming: 3 bases; J trimming: 0 bases; junction bases outside the gene matches: 4. The CDR3 consists of 14 residues. The germline CDR1 and CDR2 sequences are DFQATT and SNEGSKA (reference sequence). The DNA of the CDR3 is TGCAGTGCTAGTTTTCTAGCGGGCTCCTACGAGCAGTACTTC. Amino acids: CSASFLAGSYEQYF.

Points on this clonotype: Its ends do not fully match the called genes, so a read error is possible. V gene TRBV29-1 combines with J gene TRBJ2-4; TRBD1 or TRBD2 may be the D gene (5 bases each). The CDR3 contains 18 residues. Germline CDR1 is SQVTM and CDR2 is ANQGSEA. CDR3 nucleotide sequence: TGCAGCGTTGAGACTCACAACCCTGGGACGGAAGACAAAAGCATTCAGTACTTC. Protein: CSVETHNPGTEDKSIQYF.

The sample holds a few counts of this clonotype. The rearrangement joins TRBV4-2 to TRBJ2-3; tentative D call: TRBD2 (5 bases). Per germline, CDR1 LGHNA and CDR2 YNFKEQ. The germline V and J ends were trimmed by 0 bases and 4 bases, with 17 bases remaining between them. CDR3 size: 17 residues. The CDR3 coding sequence is TGTGCCAGCAGCCAAGAACCCGGACTGCTATCCCCAGATACGCAGTATTTT. It translates to CASSQEPGLLSPDTQYF.

The rearrangement uses TRBV12-3 or TRBV12-4 and TRBJ2-1; 8 nucleotides agree with TRBD1. The ends lost 5 bases at V and 15 bases at J; junction bases unmatched: 3. The CDR3 covers 10 residues. Written as DNA, the CDR3 is TGTGCCAGCAGTCAGGGGGCTCGGTTCTTC. This encodes CASSQGARFF.

Only a few counts were recorded for this clonotype. The gene calls are TRBV18 and TRBJ2-3, with TRBD2 matching over 13 bases. V trimming: 3 bases; J trimming: 3 bases; junction bases outside the gene matches: 6. Germline V gene lookup returns CDR1 KGHSH and CDR2 LQKENI. This CDR3 contains 17 residues. The CDR3 is CASSPLLAGGRTDTQYF. CDR3 DNA: TGTGCCAGCTCACCGCTACTAGCGGGGGGGCGGACAGATACGCAGTATTTT.

This clonotype has just one count. The rearrangement uses TRBV12-3 or TRBV12-4 and TRBJ2-2, with TRBD1 matching 9 bases. V was clipped by 5 bases and J by 7 bases; unmatched bases: 11. There are 16 residues in the CDR3. Here the CDR3 reads CASSLRDRADDGELFF. The CDR3, as DNA: TGTGCCAGCAGTCTCCGGGACAGGGCAGATGACGGGGAGCTGTTTTTT.

The V and J genes are TRBV5-1 and TRBJ2-3, with D possibly TRBD2 on 6 matching bases. This CDR3 region has 18 residues. Deletions cut 2 bases from V and 5 bases from J, with 24 bases between. Germline CDR1 SGHRS, CDR2 YFSETQ. CDR3 loop: CASSFDVWSPGVLDTQYF. In nucleotides, the CDR3 is TGCGCCAGCAGCTTTGACGTTTGGTCTCCGGGAGTTTTAGATACGCAGTATTTT. Full variable domain (rest looked up from reference TRBV5-1 and TRBJ2-3): KAGVTQTPRYLIKTRGQQVTLSCSPISGHRSVSWYQQTPGQGLQFLFEYFSETQRNKGNFPGRFSGRQFSNSRSEMNVSTLELGDSALYLCASSFDVWSPGVLDTQYFGPGTRLTVL.

In the case of this clonotype: At one boundary the junction diverges from the germline segment, which might be a read error. This rearrangement joins TRBV27 to TRBJ1-1, with D maybe TRBD1 (6 bases). The CDR3 runs 13 residues. Germline V gene lookup returns CDR1 MNHEY and CDR2 SMNVEV (reference sequence). In nucleotides, the CDR3 is TGTGTCAGCAGTTTAGGGGGGAACACTGAAGCTTTCTTT. Its translation is CVSSLGGNTEAFF.

This clonotype was observed a handful of times. The chain carries TRBV12-3 or TRBV12-4 and TRBJ2-7; 7 bases are shared with TRBD2. Trimming removed 3 bases from V and 5 bases from J; junction bases left unmatched: 10. This CDR3 contains 15 residues. DNA of the CDR3: TGTGCCAGCAGTTTCGGTGGGAGGGCCGGCGACGAGCAGTACTTC. Protein sequence: CASSFGGRAGDEQYF.

This clonotype was found a few times. The chain combines TRBV5-1 with TRBJ2-1; D perhaps matches TRBD2 (5 bases). Trimming pared 5 bases from V and 6 bases from J, leaving 21 bases between. CDR1 and CDR2 (germline): SGHRS, YFSETQ. This CDR3 comprises 16 residues. The CDR3 spells CASSHYPIPAANEQFF. The CDR3 bases are TGCGCCAGCAGTCATTATCCTATCCCAGCGGCCAATGAGCAGTTCTTC.

The rearrangement links TRBV13 to TRBJ2-7; 8 bases fit TRBD2. The CDR3 runs 15 residues. Germline assignment: CDR1 PRHDT and CDR2 FYEKMQ (reference sequence). Trimming removed 1 base from V and 4 bases from J; junction bases left unmatched: 6. The CDR3 DNA is TGTGCCAGCAGCTTAGCGGGAGGGCCTATGTACGAGCAGTACTTC. This translates into CASSLAGGPMYEQYF.

The sample holds a few counts of this clonotype. This chain uses TRBV24-1 with TRBJ2-6; 9 nucleotides agree with TRBD1. V dropped 4 bases and J dropped 4; count of bases not matched to a gene: 7. The CDR3 sequence is 17 residues long. Germline V gene sequence: CDR1 KGHDR, CDR2 SFDVKD. The CDR3 DNA follows: TGTGCCACCAGTGACCCCCGGGACAGGGCCGGGGCCAACGTCCTGACTTTC. It yields the protein CATSDPRDRAGANVLTF.

This clonotype was recorded many times. The chain recombines TRBV11-3 with TRBJ2-2; D uncertain. V shed 5 bases and J shed 7 bases, with 11 bases lying between them. The CDR3 contains 13 residues. From germline, CDR1 is SGHNT and CDR2 YENEEA. CDR3 residues: CASSVLAGGELFF. CDR3 nucleotide sequence: TGTGCCAGCAGCGTTTTAGCTGGCGGGGAGCTGTTTTTT.

The rearrangement links TRBV28 to TRBJ2-2, with 9 bases aligning to TRBD1. Germline-derived CDR1 and CDR2 are MDHEN and SYDVKM. V was clipped by 6 bases and J by 4 bases; unmatched bases: 6. There are 15 residues in the CDR3. The CDR3 DNA is TGTGCCAGCAGCTCACAGGGGGCGCGCACCGGGGAGCTGTTTTTT. This gives the protein CASSSQGARTGELFF.

The J gene is TRBJ2-2, the V gene TRBV7-2; D is unresolved. In germline, CDR1 is SGHTA, CDR2 FQGNSA. The CDR3 spans 15 residues. Trimming removed 5 bases from V and 4 bases from J, with 14 bases in between. CDR3 in DNA: TGTGCCAGCAGCGCAAGAGGAATCCCCACCGGGGAGCTGTTTTTT. Encoded protein: CASSARGIPTGELFF. The full variable domain, completed using reference TRBV7-2 and TRBJ2-2, is GAGVSQSPSNKVTEKGKDVELRCDPISGHTALYWYRQSLGQGLEFLIYFQGNSAPDKSGLPSDRFSAERTGGSVSTLTIQRTQQEDSAVYLCASSARGIPTGELFFGEGSRLTVL.

This clonotype was seen only a few times. This chain connects TRBV29-1 to TRBJ2-1; 14 bases are shared with TRBD2. The CDR3 has 16 amino acids. Germline CDR1 and CDR2: SQVTM and ANQGSEA. V was clipped by 5 bases and J by 0 bases; unmatched bases: 3. DNA for the CDR3: TGCAGCGTTCCCGGGACTAGCGGGAGCTCCTACAATGAGCAGTTCTTC. Translated, it gives CSVPGTSGSSYNEQFF.